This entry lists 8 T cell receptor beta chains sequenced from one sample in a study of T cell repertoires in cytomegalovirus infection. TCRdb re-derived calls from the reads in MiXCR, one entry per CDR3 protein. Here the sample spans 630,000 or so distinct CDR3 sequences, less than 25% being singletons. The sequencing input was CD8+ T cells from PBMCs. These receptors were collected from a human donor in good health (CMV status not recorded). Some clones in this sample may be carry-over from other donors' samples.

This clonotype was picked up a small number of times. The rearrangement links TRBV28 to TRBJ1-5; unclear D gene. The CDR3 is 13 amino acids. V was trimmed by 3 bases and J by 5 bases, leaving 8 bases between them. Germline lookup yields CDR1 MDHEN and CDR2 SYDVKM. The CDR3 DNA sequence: TGTGCCAGCAGTTTCCCGACTCATCAGCCCCAGCATTTT. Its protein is CASSFPTHQPQHF.

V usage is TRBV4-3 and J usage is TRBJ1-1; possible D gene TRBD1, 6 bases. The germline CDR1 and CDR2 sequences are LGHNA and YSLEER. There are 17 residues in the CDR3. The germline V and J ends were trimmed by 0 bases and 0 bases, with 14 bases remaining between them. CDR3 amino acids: CASSQDWSGEVNTEAFF. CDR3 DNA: TGCGCCAGCAGCCAAGATTGGTCAGGGGAGGTGAACACTGAAGCTTTCTTT.

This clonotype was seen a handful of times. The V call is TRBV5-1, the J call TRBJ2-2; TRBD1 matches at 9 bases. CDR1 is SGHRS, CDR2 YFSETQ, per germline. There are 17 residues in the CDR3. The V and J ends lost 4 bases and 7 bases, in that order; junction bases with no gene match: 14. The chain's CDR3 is CASSGTVTGGRIGELFF. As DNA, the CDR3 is TGCGCCAGCAGCGGGACCGTGACAGGGGGAAGGATCGGGGAGCTGTTTTTT.

The CDR3 is CSATTGSGDQPQHF. In nucleotides, the CDR3 is TGCAGTGCCACGACAGGGTCGGGGGATCAGCCCCAGCATTTT. The rearrangement links TRBV20-1 to TRBJ1-5, with 7 bases that match TRBD1. The CDR3 has 14 amino acids. The germline CDR1 and CDR2 sequences are DFQATT and SNEGSKA (reference sequence). V gave up 6 bases and J gave up 5 bases; unmatched junction bases: 10.

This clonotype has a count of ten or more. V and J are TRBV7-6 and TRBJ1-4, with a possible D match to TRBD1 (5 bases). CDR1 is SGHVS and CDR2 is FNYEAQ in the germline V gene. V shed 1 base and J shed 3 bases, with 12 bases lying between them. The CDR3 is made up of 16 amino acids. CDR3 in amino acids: CASSLGQTGANEKLFF. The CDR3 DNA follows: TGTGCCAGCAGCTTAGGACAGACCGGGGCTAATGAAAAACTGTTTTTT.

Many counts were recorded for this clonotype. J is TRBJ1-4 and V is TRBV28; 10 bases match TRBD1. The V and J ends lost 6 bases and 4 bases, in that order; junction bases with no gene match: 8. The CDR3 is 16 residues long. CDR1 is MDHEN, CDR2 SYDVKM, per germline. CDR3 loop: CASSSRTGGGNEKLFF. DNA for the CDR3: TGTGCCAGCAGCAGTCGGACAGGGGGGGGTAATGAAAAACTGTTTTTT. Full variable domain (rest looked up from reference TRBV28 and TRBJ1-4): DVKVTQSSRYLVKRTGEKVFLECVQDMDHENMFWYRQDPGLGLRLIYFSYDVKMKEKGDIPEGYSVSREKKERFSLILESASTNQTSMYLCASSSRTGGGNEKLFFGSGTQLSVL.

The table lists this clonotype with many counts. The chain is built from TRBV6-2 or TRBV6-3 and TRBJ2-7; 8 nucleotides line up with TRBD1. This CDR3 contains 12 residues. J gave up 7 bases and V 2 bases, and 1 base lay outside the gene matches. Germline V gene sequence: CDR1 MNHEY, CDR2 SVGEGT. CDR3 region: CASSYRDREQYV. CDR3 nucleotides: TGTGCCAGCAGTTACAGGGACAGGGAGCAGTACGTC.

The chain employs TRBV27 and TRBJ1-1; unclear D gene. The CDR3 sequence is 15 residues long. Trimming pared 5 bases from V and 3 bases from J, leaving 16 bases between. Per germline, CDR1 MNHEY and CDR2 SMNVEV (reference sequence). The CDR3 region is CASSARIARDTEAFF. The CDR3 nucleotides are TGTGCCAGCAGTGCCCGTATCGCACGGGACACTGAAGCTTTCTTT.